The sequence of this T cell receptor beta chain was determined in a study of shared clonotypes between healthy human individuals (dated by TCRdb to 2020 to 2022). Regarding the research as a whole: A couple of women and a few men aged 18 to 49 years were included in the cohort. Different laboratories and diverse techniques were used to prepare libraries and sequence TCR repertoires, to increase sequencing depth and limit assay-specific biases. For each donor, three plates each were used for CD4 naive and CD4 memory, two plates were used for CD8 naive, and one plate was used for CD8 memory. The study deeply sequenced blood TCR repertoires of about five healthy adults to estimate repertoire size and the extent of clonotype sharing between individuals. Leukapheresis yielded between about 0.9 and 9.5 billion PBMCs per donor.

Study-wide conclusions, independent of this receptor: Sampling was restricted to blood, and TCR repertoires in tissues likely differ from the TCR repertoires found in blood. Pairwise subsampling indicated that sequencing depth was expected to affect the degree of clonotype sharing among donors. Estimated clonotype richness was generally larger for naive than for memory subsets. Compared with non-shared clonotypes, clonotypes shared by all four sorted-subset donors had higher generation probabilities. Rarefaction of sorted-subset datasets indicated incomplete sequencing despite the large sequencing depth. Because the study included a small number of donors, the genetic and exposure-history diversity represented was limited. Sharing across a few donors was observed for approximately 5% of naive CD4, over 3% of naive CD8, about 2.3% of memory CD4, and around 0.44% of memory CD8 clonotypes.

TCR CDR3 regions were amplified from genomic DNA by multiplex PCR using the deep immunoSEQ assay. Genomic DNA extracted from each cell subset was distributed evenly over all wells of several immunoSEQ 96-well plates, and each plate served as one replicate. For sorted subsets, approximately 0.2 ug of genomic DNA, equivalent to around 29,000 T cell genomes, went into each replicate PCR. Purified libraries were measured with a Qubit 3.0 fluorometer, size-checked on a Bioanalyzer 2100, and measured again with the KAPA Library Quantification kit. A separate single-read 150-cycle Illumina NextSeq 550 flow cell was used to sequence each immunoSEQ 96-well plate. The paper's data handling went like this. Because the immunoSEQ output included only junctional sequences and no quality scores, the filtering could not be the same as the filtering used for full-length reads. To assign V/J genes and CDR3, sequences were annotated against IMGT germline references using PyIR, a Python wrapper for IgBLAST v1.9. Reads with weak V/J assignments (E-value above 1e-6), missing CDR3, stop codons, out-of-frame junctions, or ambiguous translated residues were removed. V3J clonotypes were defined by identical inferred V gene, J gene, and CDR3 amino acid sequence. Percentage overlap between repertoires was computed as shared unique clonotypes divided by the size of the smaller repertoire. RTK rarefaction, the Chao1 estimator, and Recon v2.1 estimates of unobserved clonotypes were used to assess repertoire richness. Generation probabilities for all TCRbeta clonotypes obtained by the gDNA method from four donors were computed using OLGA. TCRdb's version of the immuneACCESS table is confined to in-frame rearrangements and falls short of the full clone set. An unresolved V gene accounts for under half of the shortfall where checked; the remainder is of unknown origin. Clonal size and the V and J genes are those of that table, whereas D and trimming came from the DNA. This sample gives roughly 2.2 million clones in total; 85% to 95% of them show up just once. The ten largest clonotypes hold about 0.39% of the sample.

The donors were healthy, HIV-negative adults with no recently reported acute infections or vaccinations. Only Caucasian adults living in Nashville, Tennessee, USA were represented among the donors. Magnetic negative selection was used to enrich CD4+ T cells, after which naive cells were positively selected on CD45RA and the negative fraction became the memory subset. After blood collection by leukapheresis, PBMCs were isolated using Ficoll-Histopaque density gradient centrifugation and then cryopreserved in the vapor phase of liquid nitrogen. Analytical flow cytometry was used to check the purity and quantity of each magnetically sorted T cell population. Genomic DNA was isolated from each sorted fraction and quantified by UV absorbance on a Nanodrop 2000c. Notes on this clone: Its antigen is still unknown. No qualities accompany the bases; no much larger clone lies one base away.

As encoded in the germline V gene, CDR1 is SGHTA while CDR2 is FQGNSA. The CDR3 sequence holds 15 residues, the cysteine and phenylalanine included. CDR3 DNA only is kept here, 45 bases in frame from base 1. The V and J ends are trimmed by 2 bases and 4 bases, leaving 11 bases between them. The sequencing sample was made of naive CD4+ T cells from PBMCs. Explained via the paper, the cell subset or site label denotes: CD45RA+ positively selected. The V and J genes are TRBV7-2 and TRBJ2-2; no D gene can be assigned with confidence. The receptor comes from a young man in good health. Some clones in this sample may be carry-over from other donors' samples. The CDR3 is CASSLRGGITGELFF. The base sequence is TGTGCCAGCAGCTTACGTGGCGGTATCACCGGGGAGCTGTTTTTT.